Below, one T cell receptor (beta chain) is given with its context. No antigen is known for it. These data originate in a study of Ad26.COV2.S vaccination and SARS-CoV-2 variants. Study-wide findings and caveats: Substantial breadth in spike-specific CD8+ and CD4+ T cell responses was reportedly seen after vaccination.

The germline gives CDR1 SGHRS, CDR2 YFSETQ. V lost 0 bases, J lost 6 bases, and 1 base lay in between. The CDR3 has 12 amino acids. Clones were read by immunoSEQ multiplex PCR, and TCRdb kept only the in-frame ones, dropping some. This repertoire shows roughly 380,000 clones, just over 90% found once; its top ten account for 3% to 5%. The chain carries TRBV5-1 and TRBJ1-6, with D uncertain. The sequence came from a human donor who had recovered from COVID-19. This material consisted of peripheral blood, taken after recovery from COVID-19. The CDR3 sequence: CASSLGNSPLHF. The DNA of the CDR3 is TGCGCCAGCAGCTTGGGTAATTCACCCCTCCACTTT.